A single sample is the source of the 20 T cell receptor beta chains below, sequenced in a study of blood T cell repertoires in COVID-19. TCRdb keeps only in-frame clones here, not all; method: immunoSEQ multiplex PCR. The sample carries approximately 170,000 clones, roughly 86% recorded once. The material sequenced was peripheral blood. The receptors were sampled from a man between 65 and 85 years old with acute or convalescent COVID-19.

The chain carries TRBV24-1 and TRBJ1-4; D unresolved. The length of the CDR3 is 15 residues. V lost 3 bases and J lost 1, with 8 bases in between. The germline V gene encodes CDR1 KGHDR and CDR2 SFDVKD. The CDR3 region has the DNA TGTGCCACCAGTGATCCTCGGGAAACTAATGAAAAACTGTTTTTT. It translates to CATSDPRETNEKLFF.

This clone was recorded a few times. The J gene is TRBJ2-1, the V gene TRBV7-3, with 8 bases matching TRBD2. Trimming removed 0 bases from V and 2 bases from J; junction bases left unmatched: 6. Looked up from germline, CDR1 is SGHTA and CDR2 is FQGTGA. CDR3 length: 17 amino acids. The CDR3 protein is CASSLTGSGVPYNEQFF. The DNA of the CDR3 is TGTGCCAGCAGCTTAACGGGTAGCGGGGTCCCCTACAATGAGCAGTTCTTC.

The chain employs TRBV5-1 and TRBJ1-1; D is unresolved. The V and J ends lost 1 base and 6 bases respectively, with 10 bases between them. This CDR3 spans 13 amino acids. Germline assignment: CDR1 SGHRS and CDR2 YFSETQ. CDR3 bases: TGCGCCAGCAGCTTGATAGAGTCGGCTGAAGCTTTCTTT. It is translated as CASSLIESAEAFF.

This clone was seen a handful of times. The chain uses TRBV5-1 and TRBJ1-5; 10 nucleotides align to TRBD1. With 5 bases clipped from V and 2 bases from J, the junction kept 4 bases outside the gene matches. The CDR3 spans 15 residues. The V gene's germline CDR1 is SGHRS and CDR2 YFSETQ. The CDR3 nucleotides read TGCGCCAGCAGTCCTGGACAGGGGGGCAATCAGCCCCAGCATTTT. Protein: CASSPGQGGNQPQHF.

The rearrangement links TRBV4-2 to TRBJ2-7; TRBD1 matches at 9 bases. Germline V gene sequence: CDR1 LGHNA, CDR2 YNFKEQ. This CDR3 region has 15 residues. The ends lost 4 bases at V and 2 bases at J; junction bases unmatched: 6. The CDR3 DNA reads TGTGCCAGCAGCCCTCCGGGACAGGGAGCCTACGAGCAGTACTTC. Residues: CASSPPGQGAYEQYF.

This clone showed up just once. The chain recombines TRBV3-1 (or the pseudogene TRBV3-2) with TRBJ2-7; 8 bases align to TRBD2. Germline V gene data show CDR1 as LGHDT and CDR2 as YNNKEL (reference sequence). This CDR3 has 15 amino acids. After removal of 0 bases from V and 2 bases from J, the junction contained 3 bases not matched to a gene. Here the CDR3 DNA reads TGTGCCAGCAGCCAAGATTCGGGGGGGACCTACGAGCAGTACTTC. Protein product: CASSQDSGGTYEQYF.

The rearrangement uses TRBV7-9 and TRBJ1-1; the D gene is possibly TRBD1 (6 bases). The CDR3 has 14 amino acids. Trimming pared 3 bases from V and 3 bases from J, leaving 11 bases between. In germline, CDR1 is SEHNR, CDR2 FQNEAQ (reference sequence). This CDR3 is CASSLRGSDTEAFF. CDR3 DNA sequence: TGTGCCAGCAGCTTGAGGGGGTCCGACACTGAAGCTTTCTTT.

The chain employs TRBV4-2 and TRBJ2-7, with unresolved D. The length of the CDR3 is 13 residues. V was clipped by 0 bases and J by 7 bases, with 10 bases between them. Germline V CDR1 and CDR2: LGHNA, YNFKEQ. DNA of the CDR3: TGTGCCAGCAGCCAAGACCCCTTCCAGGAGCAGTACTTC. Its translation is CASSQDPFQEQYF.

This chain uses TRBV7-2 with TRBJ1-1; D gene uncertain. CDR1 SGHTA and CDR2 FQGNSA come from the germline V gene. This CDR3 is 15 amino acids long. Trimming pared 1 base from V and 3 bases from J, leaving 12 bases between. The CDR3 here is CASSLVAGGYTEAFF. Here the CDR3 DNA reads TGTGCCAGCAGCTTAGTGGCAGGAGGGTACACTGAAGCTTTCTTT.

V usage is TRBV27 and J usage is TRBJ1-2; 8 bases are a match to TRBD1. Germline CDR1 is MNHEY and CDR2 is SMNVEV (reference sequence). The V segment lost 5 bases and the J segment 14 bases; nucleotides outside the gene matches: 19. This CDR3 comprises 15 residues. The CDR3 coding sequence is TGTGCCAGCAGTCCATCAACCGCGCAGGGGGCGAGGGAAACCTTC. Its protein is CASSPSTAQGARETF.

The J gene is TRBJ2-3, the V gene TRBV9; 10 bases align to TRBD2. The CDR3 runs to 14 residues. V shed 5 bases, J shed 4 bases, and the junction held 4 bases outside the gene matches. CDR1 is SGDLS, CDR2 YYNGEE, per germline. CDR3 nucleotides: TGTGCCAGCAGTAGGACTAGCGGTTCAGATACGCAGTATTTT. As protein: CASSRTSGSDTQYF.

This chain joins TRBV20-1 and TRBJ2-5; TRBD1 agrees at 9 bases. The germline V gene has CDR1 DFQATT and CDR2 SNEGSKA (reference sequence). The CDR3 loop spans 18 amino acids. Trimming at V came to 3 bases and at J to 4 bases, leaving 18 bases not matched to a gene. The chain's CDR3 is CSASGLPLDRGRGETQYF. DNA of the CDR3: TGCAGTGCTAGTGGACTACCCTTGGACAGGGGCCGGGGAGAGACCCAGTACTTC.

V usage is TRBV2 and J usage is TRBJ1-3; D is ambiguous. The germline CDR1 and CDR2 sequences are SNHLY and FYNNEI. Deletions cut 0 bases from V and 4 bases from J, with 4 bases between. CDR3 length: 13 residues. The CDR3 spells CASSEARGNTIYF. CDR3 sequence (DNA): TGTGCCAGCAGTGAAGCCAGGGGAAACACCATATATTTT.

This sequence joins TRBV5-1 and TRBJ2-5; D may be TRBD2 (6 bases). Trimming cost V 0 bases and J 5 bases, with 14 bases left between them. This CDR3 comprises 15 residues. CDR1 SGHRS and CDR2 YFSETQ come from the germline V gene. The CDR3 DNA follows: TGCGCCAGCAGCTTGGGAGGGACTCCTGCGGAGACCCAGTACTTC. Residues: CASSLGGTPAETQYF.

The J gene is TRBJ1-3, the V gene TRBV4-1, with TRBD1 identical over 7 bases. J gave up 4 bases and V 0 bases, and 6 bases lay outside the gene matches. Per germline, CDR1 MGHRA and CDR2 YSYEKL. This CDR3 spans 16 amino acids. DNA of the CDR3: TGCGCCAGCAGCCAAGACAGGGGGAATATCGGAAACACCATATATTTT. This sequence encodes CASSQDRGNIGNTIYF.

The chain couples TRBV2 to TRBJ1-2; 9 positions match TRBD1. CDR3 length: 16 amino acids. Germline V CDR1 and CDR2: SNHLY, FYNNEI. The ends lost 5 bases at V and 8 bases at J; junction bases unmatched: 15. The CDR3 region has the DNA TGTGCCAGCAGTCGTGGGGACAGGGTGGATCCCCGCGGCTACACCTTC. Protein product: CASSRGDRVDPRGYTF.

V and J are TRBV18 and TRBJ2-3, with 7 bases aligning to TRBD2. The germline CDR1 and CDR2 sequences are KGHSH and LQKENI. CDR3 length equals 18 residues. J was trimmed by 2 bases and V by 3 bases; bases with no gene match: 14. This CDR3 is CASSPLGNGLAVTDTQYF. The CDR3 region has the DNA TGTGCCAGCTCACCTCTGGGCAATGGGCTAGCGGTCACAGATACGCAGTATTTT.

The chain links TRBV2 to TRBJ1-2; 10 bases are a match to TRBD1. V shed 5 bases and J 7 bases; nucleotides not matched to a gene: 16. This CDR3 is built from 17 residues. The germline CDR1 and CDR2 sequences are SNHLY and FYNNEI. CDR3 nucleotides: TGTGCCAGCAGTCCCTTTAGTGGGACAGGGGACAATGTTGGCTACACCTTC. As protein: CASSPFSGTGDNVGYTF.

The chain employs TRBV11-3 and TRBJ2-7; TRBD1 matches at 7 bases. Looked up from germline, CDR1 is SGHNT and CDR2 is YENEEA. The J segment lost 7 bases and the V segment lost 1 base, leaving 7 bases of the junction unmatched. There are 14 residues in the CDR3. The CDR3 reads CASSLGQGIGEQYF. For the CDR3, the DNA is TGTGCCAGCAGCTTAGGACAGGGAATAGGTGAGCAGTACTTC.

In its sample, this clone was seen a few times. The chain links TRBV6-4 to TRBJ2-7; 11 nucleotides agree with TRBD1. This CDR3 has 20 amino acids. The ends lost 7 bases at V and 3 bases at J; junction bases unmatched: 23. Germline V gene data show CDR1 as MRHNA and CDR2 as SNTAGT. CDR3 coding DNA: TGTGCCAGCACCTATCCCGGACAGGGGGCGTCGGCGGGTATTAGCTACGAGCAGTACTTC. Translating gives CASTYPGQGASAGISYEQYF.